The sequence of this TCR beta chain was determined in a study of blood T cell repertoires in COVID-19. Study details: Some COVID-19 samples were acute and others convalescent; all came from the United States, Italy and Spain. Sources were T cells, B-cell-depleted T cells, or PBMCs; the material itself was cDNA or gDNA.

This clone was counted a single time. In the original processing: Cell counts per sample came from amplifying reference gene primers. TCRdb keeps only in-frame clones here, not all; method: immunoSEQ multiplex PCR. The V and J calls and clone size are taken from that table; D and trimming were inferred from the DNA. The repertoire has approximately 160,000 clones, 60% to 85% of them found once; the top ten carry approximately 8%. There are 15 residues in the CDR3. CDR1 is LNHDA and CDR2 is SQIVND in the germline V gene (reference sequence). The junction had 8 bases not matched to a gene; V was cut back by 5 bases and J by 2 bases.

The TCR originated in a man aged 55 to 70 with acute or convalescent COVID-19. Specimen: peripheral blood. The gene calls are TRBV19 and TRBJ2-7, with 8 nucleotides matching TRBD1. In DNA, the CDR3 is TGTGCCAGTAGTCTAACACAGGGGGTCGCCTACGAGCAGTACTTC. It yields the protein CASSLTQGVAYEQYF.